Listed here are 30 T cell receptor beta chains from one sample, sequenced in a study of lymphopenia after photon versus proton radiotherapy. Assay used: immunoSEQ multiplex PCR; TCRdb lists only in-frame clones, some missing. The top ten hold about 15% of the sample, which has about 39,000 clones, around 90% seen once. The material was peripheral blood, obtained from a patient treated with photon-based radiotherapy. The receptors come from a man aged 60 to 75 with cholangiocarcinoma.

The chain employs TRBV28 and TRBJ1-5; maybe TRBD1 (6 bases). The CDR3 covers 15 residues. Looked up from germline, CDR1 is MDHEN and CDR2 is SYDVKM. V was shortened by 1 base and J by 5 bases, with 12 bases between the two germline ends. The CDR3 loop is CASSLLGADYQPQHF. Here the CDR3 DNA reads TGTGCCAGCAGTTTATTGGGGGCGGACTATCAGCCCCAGCATTTT.

The V call is TRBV20-1, the J call TRBJ2-7, with 7 bases matching TRBD1. Per the germline V gene, CDR1 is DFQATT and CDR2 is SNEGSKA (reference sequence). The CDR3 contains 11 residues. Trimming cost V 6 bases and J 7 bases; bases outside gene matches: 6. CDR3 coding DNA: TGCAGTGCCAAGACAGGGAGAGAGCAGTACTTC. This encodes CSAKTGREQYF.

The chain couples TRBV28 to TRBJ2-4, with D unresolved. CDR1 is MDHEN and CDR2 is SYDVKM in the germline V gene. Trimming stripped 7 bases from V and 5 bases from J, with 15 bases between. This CDR3 spans 14 amino acids. The CDR3 protein is CASILGKVQNIQYF. The CDR3 DNA is TGTGCCAGCATCCTCGGTAAAGTCCAAAACATTCAGTACTTC.

This sequence joins TRBV7-9 and TRBJ2-2; no clear D. The germline CDR1 and CDR2 sequences are SEHNR and FQNEAQ (reference sequence). Between the trimmed V and J ends, which lost 6 bases and 1 base, there was a span of 6 bases. This CDR3 comprises 13 residues. CDR3 residues: CASSQQNTGELFF. The CDR3 DNA reads TGTGCCAGCAGTCAACAGAACACCGGGGAGCTGTTTTTT.

The chain joins TRBV9 to TRBJ2-1, with D possibly being TRBD1 (7 bases). Germline V gene data show CDR1 as SGDLS and CDR2 as YYNGEE. V lost 0 bases and J 9 bases, leaving 13 bases between the germline ends. The CDR3 sequence is 14 residues long. CDR3 loop: CASSVEAGGFEQFF. The CDR3 DNA is TGTGCCAGCAGCGTAGAAGCAGGGGGGTTTGAGCAGTTCTTC.

The chain is built from TRBV7-3 and TRBJ2-3; the D gene could be TRBD1 or TRBD2 (6 bases each). Trimming removed 5 bases from V and 4 bases from J, with 19 bases in between. Germline assignment: CDR1 SGHTA and CDR2 FQGTGA. The CDR3 loop spans 16 amino acids. In DNA form, the CDR3 reads TGTGCCAGCAGCCCAATGGGGGGCGGGGAAGCAGATACGCAGTATTTT. This codes for CASSPMGGGEADTQYF.

The chain employs TRBV6-5 and TRBJ2-5; TRBD2 matches 9 bases. V shed 2 bases, J shed 4 bases, and the junction held 8 bases outside the gene matches. CDR1 is MNHEY, CDR2 SVGAGI, per germline. CDR3 length equals 16 residues. In nucleotides, the CDR3 is TGTGCCAGCAGTTACACCGGCGGGGGGGCTCGAGAGACCCAGTACTTC. Protein product: CASSYTGGGARETQYF.

The chain carries TRBV5-5 and TRBJ2-1; D gene uncertain. V lost 0 bases and J 5 bases, leaving 3 bases between the germline ends. Germline CDR1 reads SGHKS; CDR2 reads YYEKEE (reference sequence). The CDR3 sequence is 12 residues long. The CDR3 reads CASSLGDNEQFF. In DNA form, the CDR3 reads TGTGCCAGCAGCTTGGGGGACAATGAGCAGTTCTTC.

The V call is TRBV5-1, the J call TRBJ1-1; 8 bases align to TRBD1. The CDR3 is made up of 15 amino acids. Per the germline V gene, CDR1 is SGHRS and CDR2 is YFSETQ. Trimming removed 2 bases from V and 2 bases from J; junction bases left unmatched: 5. CDR3 sequence reads: CASSFLDRANTEAFF. In DNA form, the CDR3 reads TGCGCCAGCAGCTTCCTGGACAGGGCAAACACTGAAGCTTTCTTT.

The rearrangement links TRBV11-2 to TRBJ2-3; D unresolved. V was shortened by 3 bases and J by 0 bases, with 7 bases between the two germline ends. CDR1 and CDR2 from the germline V gene are SGHAT and FQNNGV. CDR3 size: 14 residues. Here the CDR3 reads CASSLFQSTDTQYF. CDR3 DNA sequence: TGTGCCAGCAGCTTGTTCCAGAGCACAGATACGCAGTATTTT.

This rearrangement joins TRBV6-6 to TRBJ2-1; TRBD2 is a possible D gene (6 bases). CDR3 size: 14 residues. Trimming cost V 8 bases and J 10 bases, with 21 bases left between them. CDR1 MNHNY and CDR2 SVGAGI come from the germline V gene (reference sequence). Here the CDR3 DNA reads TGTGCCAGCCGTAATAGCAACGGACTATTAGAGCAGTTCTTC. It translates to CASRNSNGLLEQFF.

The gene calls are TRBV10-3 and TRBJ1-5; D unclear. The CDR3 covers 15 residues. Germline V gene lookup returns CDR1 ENHRY and CDR2 SYGVKD. V lost 10 bases and J 1 base, leaving 17 bases between the germline ends. The CDR3 nucleotides are TGTGCCACATCCCGGTACGGGGTGAGCAATCAGCCCCAGCATTTT. Protein product: CATSRYGVSNQPQHF.

This clone was detected only a few times. CDR3 region: CASSLEAGNTIYF. As DNA, the CDR3 is TGTGCCAGCAGCTTAGAGGCTGGAAACACCATATATTTT. The gene calls are TRBV7-2 and TRBJ1-3; D call uncertain. CDR1 is SGHTA and CDR2 is FQGNSA in the germline V gene. Trimming stripped 1 base from V and 2 bases from J, with 3 bases between. This CDR3 spans 13 amino acids.

This chain links TRBV15 with TRBJ2-7; D is perhaps TRBD1 (6 bases). CDR1 and CDR2 (germline): LNHNV, YYDKDF (reference sequence). The CDR3 runs to 16 residues. V was cut by 0 bases and J by 2 bases, with 14 bases left in between. The CDR3 loop is CATSRDLTGSPYEQYF. Here the CDR3 DNA reads TGTGCCACCAGCAGAGATCTCACAGGGAGTCCCTACGAGCAGTACTTC.

This clone was observed a few times. This chain links TRBV5-1 with TRBJ1-2, with D unclear. Germline V CDR1 and CDR2: SGHRS, YFSETQ. This CDR3 contains 14 residues. V gave up 0 bases and J gave up 2 bases, with 8 bases separating them. CDR3 region: CASSLVPGNYGYTF. The CDR3 bases are TGCGCCAGCAGCTTGGTGCCGGGGAACTATGGCTACACCTTC.

The CDR3 DNA is TGTGCCAGCAGCTTGTCGGTTTGGACCGGGGAGCTGTTTTTT. Translated, it gives CASSLSVWTGELFF. V gene TRBV5-5 combines with J gene TRBJ2-2; no firm D call. Germline V gene lookup returns CDR1 SGHKS and CDR2 YYEKEE (reference sequence). The germline V and J ends were trimmed by 1 base and 5 bases, with 9 bases remaining between them. The CDR3 runs to 14 residues.

This rearrangement joins TRBV11-2 to TRBJ2-5; TRBD1 aligns across 7 bases. The CDR3 consists of 16 residues. V lost 6 bases and J lost 2; bases outside the gene matches: 12. CDR1 SGHAT and CDR2 FQNNGV come from the germline V gene. The DNA for the CDR3 is TGTGCCAGCAGAATTTGGCAGGACAGGCCACAAGAGACCCAGTACTTC. It translates to CASRIWQDRPQETQYF.

The chain has TRBV25-1 and TRBJ1-2; D unresolved. Trimming pared 0 bases from V and 2 bases from J, leaving 4 bases between. This CDR3 has 13 amino acids. Germline CDR1 MGHDK, CDR2 SYGVNS. The CDR3 is CASSEYGNYGYTF. CDR3 coding DNA: TGTGCCAGCAGTGAATATGGGAACTATGGCTACACCTTC.

Here the CDR3 reads CASSVVVAKNIQYF. The CDR3 coding sequence is TGTGCCAGCAGTGTGGTGGTAGCCAAAAACATTCAGTACTTC. The gene calls are TRBV6-1 and TRBJ2-4; unclear D gene. The CDR3 loop spans 14 amino acids. Trimming left V 4 bases short and J 0 bases short, with 7 bases between. Germline CDR1 MNHNS, CDR2 SASEGT.

The gene calls are TRBV6-6 and TRBJ1-4; no clear D gene. This CDR3 has 13 residues. V was cut by 0 bases and J by 6 bases, with 5 bases left in between. Germline V gene data show CDR1 as MNHNY and CDR2 as SVGAGI (reference sequence). The CDR3 DNA follows: TGTGCCAGCAGTTACTCAGGGTATGAAAAACTGTTTTTT. Translating gives CASSYSGYEKLFF.

This clone was detected only a few times. V gene TRBV9 combines with J gene TRBJ2-1, with 11 bases that match TRBD2. The CDR3 has 15 amino acids. The V gene's germline CDR1 is SGDLS and CDR2 YYNGEE. With 3 bases clipped from V and 8 bases from J, the junction kept 7 bases outside the gene matches. This CDR3 reads CASSAIAGGVHEQFF. CDR3 nucleotides: TGTGCCAGCAGCGCGATAGCGGGGGGGGTCCATGAGCAGTTCTTC. Variable domain in full (rest from reference TRBV9 and TRBJ2-1): DSGVTQTPKHLITATGQRVTLRCSPRSGDLSVYWYQQSLDQGLQFLIQYYNGEERAKGNILERFSAQQFPDLHSELNLSSLELGDSALYFCASSAIAGGVHEQFFGPGTRLTVL.

The chain couples TRBV18 to TRBJ2-1; 13 bases map to TRBD2. The V gene end was trimmed by 8 bases and the J gene end by 6 bases; junction bases not matched to a gene: 10. This CDR3 contains 16 residues. Germline V gives CDR1 KGHSH, CDR2 LQKENI. The CDR3 DNA reads as TGTGCCAGCCGAGGACTAGCGGGAGAGTTGGGCAATGAGCAGTTCTTC. Protein: CASRGLAGELGNEQFF.

The rearrangement uses TRBV6-6 and TRBJ2-7; 9 bases are a match to TRBD2. The CDR3 length is 14 residues. Trimming removed 2 bases from V and 2 bases from J; junction bases left unmatched: 1. Germline V gives CDR1 MNHNY, CDR2 SVGAGI (reference sequence). For the CDR3, the DNA is TGTGCCAGCAGTTACGGCGGGAGGGCCTACGAGCAGTACTTC. This gives the protein CASSYGGRAYEQYF.

The V and J genes are TRBV25-1 and TRBJ2-7, with 8 bases lining up with TRBD1. The V gene end was trimmed by 3 bases and the J gene end by 2 bases; junction bases not matched to a gene: 3. The CDR3 covers 14 residues. Germline CDR1 and CDR2: MGHDK and SYGVNS. The CDR3, as DNA: TGTGCCAGCAGTGACCTGGGACAGGCCTACGAGCAGTACTTC. The encoded protein is CASSDLGQAYEQYF.

The V and J genes are TRBV2 and TRBJ2-7, with D unresolved. V was shortened by 6 bases and J by 7 bases, with 16 bases between the two germline ends. CDR1 and CDR2 (germline): SNHLY, FYNNEI. The CDR3 is made up of 13 amino acids. Here the CDR3 reads CASSPGPDVEQYF. In nucleotides, the CDR3 is TGTGCCAGCAGCCCCGGGCCCGACGTGGAGCAGTACTTC. The full variable domain, with the rest looked up from reference TRBV2 and TRBJ2-7, is EPEVTQTPSHQVTQMGQEVILRCVPISNHLYFYWYRQILGQKVEFLVSFYNNEISEKSEIFDDQFSVERPDGSNFTLKIRSTKLEDSAMYFCASSPGPDVEQYFGPGTRLTVT.

The J gene is TRBJ2-5, the V gene TRBV7-2; the D gene is possibly TRBD1 (5 bases). The V gene's germline CDR1 is SGHTA and CDR2 FQGNSA. The V and J ends lost 0 bases and 1 base respectively, with 6 bases between them. This CDR3 has 14 amino acids. In DNA, the CDR3 is TGTGCCAGCAGCTTAGCAGGGGCCCAAGAGACCCAGTACTTC. It yields the protein CASSLAGAQETQYF.

The gene calls are TRBV4-2 and TRBJ1-2, with TRBD1 as a possible D gene (5 bases). Germline loops: CDR1 LGHNA, CDR2 YNFKEQ. This CDR3 has 16 amino acids. The V and J ends lost 3 bases and 0 bases respectively, with 14 bases between them. The CDR3, as DNA: TGTGCCAGCAGCCATATTCAGGGAGGGGCTAACTATGGCTACACCTTC. Translating gives CASSHIQGGANYGYTF.

This chain joins TRBV2 and TRBJ2-3; 11 bases agree with TRBD2. The V gene's germline CDR1 is SNHLY and CDR2 FYNNEI. V was clipped by 5 bases and J by 4 bases; unmatched bases: 2. The CDR3 has 14 amino acids. The CDR3 bases are TGTGCCAGCAGTAAACTAGCGGGAGCAGATACGCAGTATTTT. It yields the protein CASSKLAGADTQYF.

V gene TRBV7-3 combines with J gene TRBJ2-2, with 7 bases fitting TRBD1. CDR3 length equals 17 residues. Germline CDR1 and CDR2: SGHTA and FQGTGA. V lost 5 bases, J lost 2 bases, and 11 bases stayed unmatched. CDR3: CASSPGTVNRNTGELFF. DNA for the CDR3: TGTGCCAGCAGCCCCGGGACAGTTAATCGAAACACCGGGGAGCTGTTTTTT.

This rearrangement joins TRBV28 to TRBJ2-7, with D tentatively TRBD2 (7 bases). Germline CDR1 MDHEN, CDR2 SYDVKM. V gave up 6 bases and J gave up 7 bases, with 25 bases separating them. There are 16 residues in the CDR3. CDR3 DNA sequence: TGTGCCAGCAGCCCCCTTGAGGGGGAGGGCCGTTTTGAGCAGTACTTC. This gives the protein CASSPLEGEGRFEQYF.